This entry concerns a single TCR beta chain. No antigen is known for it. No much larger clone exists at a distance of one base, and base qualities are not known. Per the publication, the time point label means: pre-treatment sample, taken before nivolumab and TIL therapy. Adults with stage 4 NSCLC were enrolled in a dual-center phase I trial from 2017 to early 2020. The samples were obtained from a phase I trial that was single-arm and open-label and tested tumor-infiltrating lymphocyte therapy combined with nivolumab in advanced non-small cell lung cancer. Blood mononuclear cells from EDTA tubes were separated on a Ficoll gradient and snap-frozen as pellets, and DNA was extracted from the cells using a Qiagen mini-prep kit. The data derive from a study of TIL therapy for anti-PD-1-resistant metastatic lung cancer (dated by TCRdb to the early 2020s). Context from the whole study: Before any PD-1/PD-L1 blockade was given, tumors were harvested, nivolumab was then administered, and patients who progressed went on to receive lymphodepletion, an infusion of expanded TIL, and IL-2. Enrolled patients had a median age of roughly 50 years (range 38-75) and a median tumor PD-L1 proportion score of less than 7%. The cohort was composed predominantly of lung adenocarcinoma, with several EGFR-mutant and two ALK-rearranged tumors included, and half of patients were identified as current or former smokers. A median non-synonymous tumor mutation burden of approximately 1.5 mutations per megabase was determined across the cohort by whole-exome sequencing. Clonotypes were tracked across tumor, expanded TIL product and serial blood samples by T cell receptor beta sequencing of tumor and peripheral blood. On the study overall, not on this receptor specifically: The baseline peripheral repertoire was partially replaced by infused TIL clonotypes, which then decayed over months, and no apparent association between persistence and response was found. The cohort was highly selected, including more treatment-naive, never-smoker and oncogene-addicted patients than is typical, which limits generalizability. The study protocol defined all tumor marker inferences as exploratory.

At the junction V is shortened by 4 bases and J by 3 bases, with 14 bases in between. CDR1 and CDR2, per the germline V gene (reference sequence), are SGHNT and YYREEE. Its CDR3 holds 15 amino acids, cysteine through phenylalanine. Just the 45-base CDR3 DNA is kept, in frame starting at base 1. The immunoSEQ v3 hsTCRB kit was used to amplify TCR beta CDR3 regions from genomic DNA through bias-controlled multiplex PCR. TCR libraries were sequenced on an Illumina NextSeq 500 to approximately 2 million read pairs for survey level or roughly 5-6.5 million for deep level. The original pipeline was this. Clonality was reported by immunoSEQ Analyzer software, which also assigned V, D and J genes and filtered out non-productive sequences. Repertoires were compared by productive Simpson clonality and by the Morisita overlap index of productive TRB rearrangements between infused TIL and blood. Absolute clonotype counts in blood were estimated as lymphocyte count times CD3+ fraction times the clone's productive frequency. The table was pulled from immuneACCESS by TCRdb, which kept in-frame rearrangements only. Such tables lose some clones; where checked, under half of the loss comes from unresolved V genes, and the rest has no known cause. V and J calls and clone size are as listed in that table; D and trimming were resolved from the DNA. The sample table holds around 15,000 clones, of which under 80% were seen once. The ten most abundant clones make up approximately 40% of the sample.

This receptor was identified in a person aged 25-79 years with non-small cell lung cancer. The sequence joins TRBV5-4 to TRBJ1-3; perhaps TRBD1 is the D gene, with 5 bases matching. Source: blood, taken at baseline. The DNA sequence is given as TGTGCCAGCAGCGAGGGTCGGGGGGTTGGAAACACCATATATTTT. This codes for CASSEGRGVGNTIYF.